What follows is one T cell receptor (beta chain) and its context. Patients underwent thyroid surgery, and none had received any treatment before it. TCRdb reassembled clones from the PCR reads with MiXCR. The sample has approximately 20,000 clones, roughly 26% seen once; the top ten hold roughly a tenth. This record comes from a study of metastatic and nonmetastatic thyroid tumors. Sequencing was done on a sample of tumor tissue. The sequence was collected from a female donor with papillary thyroid cancer or a benign thyroid nodule (not recorded which). Some clones in this sample may be carry-over from other donors' samples.

CDR3 bases: TGTGCCACCAGTGATCCCCGTCGGAGCGGGAGGTACAATGAGCAGTTCTTC. This encodes CATSDPRRSGRYNEQFF. This chain links TRBV24-1 with TRBJ2-1; 9 bases agree with TRBD2. The CDR3 has 17 amino acids. V was pared by 3 bases and J by 4 bases, with 9 bases of the junction left unmatched. The V gene's germline CDR1 is KGHDR and CDR2 SFDVKD.